Listed here are 17 T cell receptor beta chains from one sample, sequenced in a study of cytomegalovirus exposure and HLA in healthy donors. Clones were read by immunoSEQ multiplex PCR, and TCRdb kept only the in-frame ones, dropping some. The sample yields 50,000 to 65,000 clones, 90% to 97% seen once. Source material: PBMCs. Receptors originate from a woman aged 18 to 35 in good health and CMV-seronegative.

The J gene is TRBJ2-7, the V gene TRBV11-3, with a possible D match to TRBD1 (5 bases). CDR1 is SGHNT and CDR2 is YENEEA in the germline V gene. This CDR3 spans 13 amino acids. Between the trimmed V and J ends, which lost 2 bases and 3 bases, there was a span of 8 bases. The DNA of the CDR3 is TGTGCCAGCAGCTTAAGGGGTGGCTACGAGCAGTACTTC. It translates to CASSLRGGYEQYF.

This sequence joins TRBV18 and TRBJ2-7; 9 nucleotides line up with TRBD2. The CDR3 totals 15 residues. The germline CDR1 and CDR2 sequences are KGHSH and LQKENI. Trimming took 6 bases from V and 6 from J; bases not matched to a gene: 12. The CDR3: CASSPPAGGPGEQYF. CDR3 nucleotide sequence: TGTGCCAGCTCCCCCCCCGCGGGAGGGCCGGGCGAGCAGTACTTC.

The rearrangement links TRBV11-3 to TRBJ2-2; D call uncertain. The CDR3 is 14 amino acids. Germline V gene lookup returns CDR1 SGHNT and CDR2 YENEEA. The V gene lost 5 bases and the J gene lost 0 bases, with 7 bases spanning the gap. CDR3 coding DNA: TGTGCCAGCAGCCCCTTTTCGAACACCGGGGAGCTGTTTTTT. This encodes CASSPFSNTGELFF.

In DNA form, the CDR3 reads TGCGCCAGCAGCCAAGAGCCACTAGCTGGGCCGAGCAATGAGCAGTTCTTC. Protein product: CASSQEPLAGPSNEQFF. The chain uses TRBV4-1 and TRBJ2-1; possibly TRBD2 for D (6 bases). This CDR3 spans 17 amino acids. Germline V gene sequence: CDR1 MGHRA, CDR2 YSYEKL. V was pared by 0 bases and J by 6 bases, with 18 bases between.

This chain links TRBV20-1 with TRBJ2-5; no clear D. Trimming took 1 base from V and 9 from J, leaving 9 bases between them. The CDR3 totals 11 residues. CDR1 and CDR2 from the germline V gene are DFQATT and SNEGSKA (reference sequence). CDR3 coding DNA: TGCAGTGCTAGAGCCCCCCCGGCCCAGTACTTC. It translates to CSARAPPAQYF.

The chain combines TRBV5-4 with TRBJ2-6; 8 bases map to TRBD1. From germline, CDR1 is SGHNT and CDR2 YYREEE (reference sequence). The junction had 14 bases not matched to a gene; V was cut back by 4 bases and J by 8 bases. This CDR3 is built from 17 residues. CDR3 nucleotides: TGTGCCAGCAGCCCTCCAGGGGGCCGGGCCGGGACCAACGTCCTGACTTTC. Translating it yields CASSPPGGRAGTNVLTF.

The chain combines TRBV11-1 with TRBJ2-7; 7 bases line up with TRBD1. Germline-derived CDR1 and CDR2 are SGHAT and FQDESV (reference sequence). V lost 2 bases and J lost 6; bases outside the gene matches: 1. The CDR3 is 12 amino acids. The CDR3 is CASSLRDSEQYF. The CDR3 DNA follows: TGTGCCAGCAGCTTACGGGACAGCGAGCAGTACTTC.

V usage is TRBV6-6 and J usage is TRBJ2-1, with 8 bases matching TRBD2. Per the germline V gene, CDR1 is MNHNY and CDR2 is SVGAGI (reference sequence). The CDR3 has 15 amino acids. J was trimmed by 0 bases and V by 2 bases; bases with no gene match: 0. The CDR3 bases are TGTGCCAGCAGTTACGGGACTAGCTCCTACAATGAGCAGTTCTTC. Translating gives CASSYGTSSYNEQFF.

The rearrangement uses TRBV7-9 and TRBJ2-3; 14 positions match TRBD2. CDR1 is SEHNR, CDR2 FQNEAQ, per germline (reference sequence). Trimming cost V 5 bases and J 6 bases; bases outside gene matches: 13. This CDR3 is built from 18 residues. The CDR3 region has the DNA TGTGCCAGCAGCCCCGACTCGACTAGCGGGGGGGATGGGGATACGCAGTATTTT. It specifies CASSPDSTSGGDGDTQYF.

The V gene is TRBV7-8, the J gene TRBJ2-7; TRBD2 matches 11 bases. The CDR3 sequence is 16 residues long. Germline CDR1 reads SGHVS; CDR2 reads FQNEAQ. Unmatched junction bases numbered 8, after V lost 4 bases and J lost 3 bases. Written as DNA, the CDR3 is TGTGCCAGCAGCTCCTTGGGGCTAGCGGGAGGCTACGAGCAGTACTTC. Its translation: CASSSLGLAGGYEQYF.

The chain employs TRBV27 and TRBJ2-7, with a weak D call TRBD1 (5 bases). CDR1 and CDR2 (germline): MNHEY, SMNVEV (reference sequence). The CDR3 consists of 14 residues. The V end lost 4 bases, the J end lost 4 bases, and 14 bases lay between the germline ends. The chain's CDR3 is CASSSRTGVYEQYF. In DNA, the CDR3 is TGTGCCAGCAGTTCGCGCACAGGCGTTTACGAGCAGTACTTC.

The chain carries TRBV10-3 and TRBJ1-2, with TRBD1 matching 8 bases. The CDR3 totals 14 residues. Germline V gene lookup returns CDR1 ENHRY and CDR2 SYGVKD. V trimming: 2 bases; J trimming: 4 bases; junction bases outside the gene matches: 3. Here the CDR3 reads CAISEKTGVYGYTF. The DNA of the CDR3 is TGTGCCATCAGTGAGAAGACAGGGGTCTATGGCTACACCTTC.

The V gene is TRBV29-1, the J gene TRBJ1-5; D call uncertain. V shed 4 bases and J shed 9 bases, with 7 bases lying between them. The CDR3 length is 10 residues. CDR1 SQVTM and CDR2 ANQGSEA come from the germline V gene. DNA for the CDR3: TGCAGCGTTGCCCGTCGGCCCCAGCATTTT. Protein product: CSVARRPQHF. Drawing the rest from reference TRBV29-1 and TRBJ1-5, the complete variable domain is SAVISQKPSRDICQRGTSLTIQCQVDSQVTMMFWYRQQPGQSLTLIATANQGSEATYESGFVIDKFPISRPNLTFSTLTVSNMSPEDSSIYLCSVARRPQHFGDGTRLSIL.

V is TRBV9 and J is TRBJ2-1, with 8 bases aligning to TRBD2. CDR3 length: 15 amino acids. The V segment lost 0 bases and the J segment 3 bases; nucleotides outside the gene matches: 2. CDR1 is SGDLS and CDR2 is YYNGEE in the germline V gene. CDR3 sequence: CASSVVGGGYNEQFF. The CDR3 nucleotides are TGTGCCAGCAGCGTAGTCGGGGGGGGCTACAATGAGCAGTTCTTC.

The chain combines TRBV29-1 with TRBJ2-3, with TRBD2 matching over 8 bases. The germline V gene has CDR1 SQVTM and CDR2 ANQGSEA. V dropped 0 bases and J dropped 8; count of bases not matched to a gene: 10. CDR3 length: 15 residues. This CDR3 reads CSVEDPTSSGGTQYF. DNA of the CDR3: TGCAGCGTTGAAGACCCCACCTCGAGCGGGGGTACGCAGTATTTT.

The chain combines TRBV7-9 with TRBJ2-7, with 7 nucleotides matching TRBD1. Per germline, CDR1 SEHNR and CDR2 FQNEAQ (reference sequence). The CDR3 sequence is 12 residues long. The ends lost 5 bases at V and 8 bases at J; junction bases unmatched: 6. The CDR3 spells CASSPRQGQQYF. CDR3 in DNA: TGTGCCAGCAGCCCCCGACAGGGCCAGCAGTACTTC.

J is TRBJ2-3 and V is TRBV7-2; 11 bases agree with TRBD2. This CDR3 spans 16 amino acids. The germline CDR1 and CDR2 sequences are SGHTA and FQGNSA. The V gene end was trimmed by 1 base and the J gene end by 6 bases; junction bases not matched to a gene: 6. CDR3 sequence: CASSLGSGGAGDTQYF. For the CDR3, the DNA is TGTGCCAGCAGCTTAGGTAGCGGGGGGGCAGGGGATACGCAGTATTTT.